The present TCR beta chain was sequenced within a study of blood T cell repertoires in COVID-19. Study-level background: PBMCs, B-cell-depleted T cells, or T cells were the source of the cDNA or gDNA that made up the material.

Assay: immunoSEQ multiplex PCR; the TCRdb copy retains only in-frame clones and omits some. This table holds 250,000 to 300,000 clones, 83% found once. Germline CDR1 SGDLS, CDR2 YYNGEE. CDR3 length: 14 residues. The V gene lost 0 bases and the J gene lost 7 bases, with 8 bases spanning the gap. This chain links TRBV9 with TRBJ1-6; a weak D match, TRBD1 (6 bases). Source material: peripheral blood. The clonotype originates from a man aged 60 to 75 who had recovered from COVID-19. The CDR3 region has the DNA TGTGCCAGCAGCGTAGCGACAGGCAATTCACCCCTCCACTTT. Translated, it gives CASSVATGNSPLHF.